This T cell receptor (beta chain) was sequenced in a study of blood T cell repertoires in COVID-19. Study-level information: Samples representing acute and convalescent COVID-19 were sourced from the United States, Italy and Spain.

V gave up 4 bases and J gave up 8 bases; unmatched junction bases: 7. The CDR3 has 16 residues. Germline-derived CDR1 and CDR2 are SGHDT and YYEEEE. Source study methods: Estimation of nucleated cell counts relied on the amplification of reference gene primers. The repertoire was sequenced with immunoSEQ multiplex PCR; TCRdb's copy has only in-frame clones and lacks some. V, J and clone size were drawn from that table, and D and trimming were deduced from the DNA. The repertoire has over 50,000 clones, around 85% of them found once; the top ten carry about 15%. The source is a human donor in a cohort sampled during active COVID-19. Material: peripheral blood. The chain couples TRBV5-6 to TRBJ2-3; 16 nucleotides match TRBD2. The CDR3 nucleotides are TGTGCCAGCAGCCCCCCGGGACTAGCGGGAGGGGGTACGCAGTATTTT. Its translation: CASSPPGLAGGGTQYF.